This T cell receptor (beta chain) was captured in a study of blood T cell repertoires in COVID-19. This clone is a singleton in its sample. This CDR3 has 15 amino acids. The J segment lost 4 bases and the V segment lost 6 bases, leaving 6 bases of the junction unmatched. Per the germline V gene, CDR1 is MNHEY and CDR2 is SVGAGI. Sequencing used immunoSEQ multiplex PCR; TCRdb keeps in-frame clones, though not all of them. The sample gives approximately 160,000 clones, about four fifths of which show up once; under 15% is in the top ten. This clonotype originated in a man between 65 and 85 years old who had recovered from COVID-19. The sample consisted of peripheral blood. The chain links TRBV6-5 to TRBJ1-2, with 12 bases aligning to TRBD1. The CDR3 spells CASRGQGAVGYGYTF. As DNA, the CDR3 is TGTGCCAGCAGGGGACAGGGGGCAGTCGGCTATGGCTACACCTTC.